This TCR beta chain derives from a study of OX40 agonist ivuxolimab in advanced cancers. Whole-study results and caveats: More expanded clones were found, on average, in CD8+ than in CD4+ T cells.

The table came from immunoSEQ multiplex PCR; TCRdb's copy has only in-frame clones and leaves some out. Among 35,000 to 45,000 clones, 85% to 95% were seen once, and the ten largest hold roughly 15%. About this clone: Antigen specificity is unknown.

Trimming cost V 5 bases and J 0 bases; bases outside gene matches: 12. There are 18 residues in the CDR3. The germline gives CDR1 MNHEY, CDR2 SMNVEV (reference sequence). This sequence was found in an adult with an advanced solid tumor such as melanoma, head and neck, liver or kidney cancer. V usage is TRBV27 and J usage is TRBJ2-1; 8 bases are a match to TRBD2. The source material was CD4+ or CD8+ T cells sorted from blood, sampled in a trial of the OX40 agonist ivuxolimab. The CDR3 protein is CASSDLPRGTSSYNEQFF. The CDR3 DNA follows: TGTGCCAGCAGTGACCTCCCCCGGGGGACTAGCTCCTACAATGAGCAGTTCTTC.